Each of the 5 T cell receptor beta chains below was sequenced from the same sample in a study of cytomegalovirus exposure and HLA in healthy donors. Repertoires were generated with immunoSEQ multiplex PCR, while TCRdb's copy carries only in-frame clones and drops some. Here the sample spans roughly 80,000 clones, 94% being singletons. The source material was PBMCs. These receptors were collected from a woman under 30 in good health and CMV-seropositive.

The chain has TRBV7-8 and TRBJ2-3; TRBD1 matches at 8 bases. J lost 1 base, V lost 4 bases, and 4 bases had no gene match. The CDR3 has 15 amino acids. Germline V gene data show CDR1 as SGHVS and CDR2 as FQNEAQ. CDR3 nucleotide sequence: TGTGCCAGCAGCTCCCAGGGGGCGGGCACAGATACGCAGTATTTT. Amino acids: CASSSQGAGTDTQYF.

The chain links TRBV4-3 to TRBJ2-1, with a weak D call TRBD2 (6 bases). From germline, CDR1 is LGHNA and CDR2 YSLEER. The V and J ends lost 3 bases and 2 bases respectively, with 17 bases between them. This CDR3 is built from 17 residues. The CDR3 here is CASSHPSRLEAYNEQFF. The CDR3, as DNA: TGCGCCAGCAGCCACCCTTCAAGACTAGAAGCCTACAATGAGCAGTTCTTC.

This chain links TRBV6-1 with TRBJ2-1, with D perhaps TRBD2 (5 bases). The length of the CDR3 is 13 residues. Germline CDR1 reads MNHNS; CDR2 reads SASEGT. Trimming shortened V by 1 base and J by 9 bases, and 10 bases separated the two germline ends. CDR3 amino acids: CASSEVGESEQFF. The CDR3 DNA follows: TGTGCCAGCAGTGAAGTGGGAGAAAGTGAGCAGTTCTTC.

This chain uses TRBV30 with TRBJ1-2; TRBD1 might be the D (5 bases). Trimming left V 1 base short and J 0 bases short, with 9 bases between. The CDR3 covers 14 residues. The germline gives CDR1 GTSNPN, CDR2 SVGIG (reference sequence). CDR3 residues: CAWSEGEANYGYTF. The CDR3 coding sequence is TGTGCCTGGAGTGAAGGGGAAGCTAACTATGGCTACACCTTC.

This sequence joins TRBV7-2 and TRBJ2-3; the D gene is possibly TRBD1 (6 bases). Germline V lookup: CDR1 SGHTA, CDR2 FQGNSA. V was shortened by 4 bases and J by 7 bases, with 18 bases between the two germline ends. This CDR3 spans 15 amino acids. This CDR3 is CASSSFTPGTNTQYF. The CDR3 DNA sequence: TGTGCCAGCAGCTCTTTTACCCCCGGGACAAATACGCAGTATTTT.